This TCR beta chain was recorded in a study of early stage breast cancer tumors. V gave up 5 bases and J gave up 1 base; unmatched junction bases: 5. The germline gives CDR1 SEHNR, CDR2 FQNEAQ (reference sequence). The CDR3 loop spans 16 amino acids. Profiled with immunoSEQ multiplex PCR; TCRdb holds only in-frame clones, not every one. Of around 28,000 clones in the sample, 55% to 75% were seen once. Material: blood. This clonotype was sampled from a person aged 45-65 years with breast cancer. The chain carries TRBV7-9 and TRBJ2-7; 13 bases align to TRBD2. The CDR3 is CASSAQTSGRSYEQYF. In nucleotides, the CDR3 is TGTGCCAGCAGCGCCCAGACTAGCGGGAGGTCCTACGAGCAGTACTTC. Supplemented by reference TRBV7-9 and TRBJ2-7, the full variable domain reads DTGVSQNPRHKITKRGQNVTFRCDPISEHNRLYWYRQTLGQGPEFLTYFQNEAQLEKSRLLSDRFSAERPKGSFSTLEIQRTEQGDSAMYLCASSAQTSGRSYEQYFGPGTRLTVT.